These 18 T cell receptor beta chains were sequenced from one sample in a study of TIL therapy for anti-PD-1-resistant metastatic lung cancer. Time point: pre-treatment sample, taken before nivolumab and TIL therapy. The immunoSEQ assay was v3. Assay used: immunoSEQ multiplex PCR; TCRdb lists only in-frame clones, some missing. The data show about 45,000 clones, around 80% seen once. Sequenced material: blood, taken at baseline. These receptors all come from a man between 65 and 80 years old with non-small cell lung cancer.

V gene TRBV10-3 combines with J gene TRBJ2-2; TRBD1 matches 8 bases. The V gene's germline CDR1 is ENHRY and CDR2 SYGVKD. The CDR3 is 13 residues long. V dropped 6 bases and J dropped 6; count of bases not matched to a gene: 3. The CDR3 is CAIRLTGAGELFF. CDR3 DNA sequence: TGTGCCATCAGATTGACAGGGGCCGGGGAGCTGTTTTTT.

CDR3 DNA sequence: TGTGCCAGCAGTCCCTGGGACAGTGGGGGCAATGAGCAGTTCTTC. Translation: CASSPWDSGGNEQFF. V usage is TRBV28 and J usage is TRBJ2-1; 7 bases match TRBD1. The germline V gene has CDR1 MDHEN and CDR2 SYDVKM. This CDR3 is 15 amino acids long. V shed 5 bases, J shed 6 bases, and the junction held 10 bases outside the gene matches. The variable domain in full, with the rest retrieved from reference TRBV28 and TRBJ2-1, is DVKVTQSSRYLVKRTGEKVFLECVQDMDHENMFWYRQDPGLGLRLIYFSYDVKMKEKGDIPEGYSVSREKKERFSLILESASTNQTSMYLCASSPWDSGGNEQFFGPGTRLTVL.

The genes are TRBV10-3 and TRBJ2-6; D perhaps matches TRBD1 (5 bases). V lost 0 bases to trimming and J lost 4 bases, with 13 bases between them. Germline V gene data show CDR1 as ENHRY and CDR2 as SYGVKD. CDR3 length: 17 amino acids. CDR3 protein: CAISESTVSEGANVLTF. The CDR3 coding sequence is TGTGCCATCAGTGAGTCGACAGTCTCTGAAGGGGCCAACGTCCTGACTTTC.

The chain combines TRBV7-9 with TRBJ2-1; the match to TRBD2 covers 9 bases. The CDR3 contains 18 residues. Germline-derived CDR1 and CDR2 are SEHNR and FQNEAQ (reference sequence). V was clipped by 0 bases and J by 4 bases; unmatched bases: 10. CDR3 in DNA: TGTGCCAGCAGCTTAGCGCTTGGCGGACTAGCGTTTTACAATGAGCAGTTCTTC. As protein: CASSLALGGLAFYNEQFF.

The chain employs TRBV7-9 and TRBJ2-3, with 7 nucleotides matching TRBD1. J was trimmed by 0 bases and V by 10 bases; bases with no gene match: 10. Germline CDR1 reads SEHNR; CDR2 reads FQNEAQ (reference sequence). The CDR3 sequence is 15 residues long. The CDR3 DNA reads as TGTGCCAACCGACAGGGACCCACTAGCACAGATACGCAGTATTTT. The encoded protein is CANRQGPTSTDTQYF.

This clone was seen just once. The rearrangement joins TRBV29-1 to TRBJ1-2; TRBD1 matches 9 bases. V gave up 7 bases and J gave up 6 bases; unmatched junction bases: 6. Per germline, CDR1 SQVTM and CDR2 ANQGSEA. The CDR3 is 12 residues long. The DNA of the CDR3 is TGCAGCGCACAGGGGGCGCGGGATGGCTACACCTTC. It is translated as CSAQGARDGYTF.

This clone was observed a handful of times. The rearrangement links TRBV11-1 to TRBJ1-1; the match to TRBD1 covers 9 bases. The CDR3 length is 14 residues. V trimming: 4 bases; J trimming: 7 bases; junction bases outside the gene matches: 7. Per germline, CDR1 SGHAT and CDR2 FQDESV (reference sequence). CDR3 protein: CASSSYRGLGEAFF. The CDR3 DNA follows: TGTGCCAGCAGCTCTTACAGGGGGCTGGGTGAAGCTTTCTTT. Full variable domain (missing parts from reference TRBV11-1 and TRBJ1-1): EAEVAQSPRYKITEKSQAVAFWCDPISGHATLYWYRQILGQGPELLVQFQDESVVDDSQLPKDRFSAERLKGVDSTLKIQPAELGDSAMYLCASSSYRGLGEAFFGQGTRLTVV.

DNA for the CDR3: TGCGCCAGCAGCTTACTTGGACAGCCCAATTCACCCCTCCACTTT. Amino acids: CASSLLGQPNSPLHF. The chain employs TRBV5-1 and TRBJ1-6; a weak D match, TRBD1 (6 bases). The CDR3 loop spans 15 amino acids. The germline V gene encodes CDR1 SGHRS and CDR2 YFSETQ. Trimming took off 2 bases at V and 7 bases at J, with 13 bases between the two ends.

The V and J genes are TRBV5-6 and TRBJ2-1, with 7 bases aligning to TRBD1. CDR1 is SGHDT, CDR2 YYEEEE, per germline. V dropped 4 bases and J dropped 0; count of bases not matched to a gene: 7. This CDR3 is built from 16 residues. The CDR3 region has the DNA TGTGCCAGCAGCCCCCGGACAGGATACTCCTACAATGAGCAGTTCTTC. Translating it yields CASSPRTGYSYNEQFF. The entire variable domain, with the rest obtained from reference TRBV5-6 and TRBJ2-1, is as follows: DAGVTQSPTHLIKTRGQQVTLRCSPKSGHDTVSWYQQALGQGPQFIFQYYEEEERQRGNFPDRFSGHQFPNYSSELNVNALLLGDSALYLCASSPRTGYSYNEQFFGPGTRLTVL.

This clone appeared a single time. V usage is TRBV19 and J usage is TRBJ1-6, with 7 bases fitting TRBD1. Unmatched junction bases numbered 7, after V lost 7 bases and J lost 10 bases. Germline CDR1 and CDR2: LNHDA and SQIVND (reference sequence). This CDR3 spans 13 amino acids. CDR3 loop: CASTKTGNSPLHF. The CDR3 DNA follows: TGTGCCAGTACCAAGACAGGGAACTCACCCCTCCACTTT.

This sequence joins TRBV6-5 and TRBJ2-7, with D unclear. Per the germline V gene, CDR1 is MNHEY and CDR2 is SVGAGI. Trimming pared 6 bases from V and 3 bases from J, leaving 6 bases between. There are 11 residues in the CDR3. CDR3 protein: CASRGFYEQYF. The CDR3 coding sequence is TGTGCCAGCAGGGGTTTCTACGAGCAGTACTTC.

The CDR3 reads CASSLYSPSQTSGVSSYNEQFF. For the CDR3, the DNA is TGTGCCAGCAGTTTATACTCTCCGTCCCAAACCAGTGGCGTTAGCTCCTACAATGAGCAGTTCTTC. The V call is TRBV27, the J call TRBJ2-1; D not resolved. The CDR3 contains 22 residues. Per the germline V gene, CDR1 is MNHEY and CDR2 is SMNVEV (reference sequence). Trimming stripped 1 base from V and 0 bases from J, with 28 bases between.

The V gene is TRBV14, the J gene TRBJ2-7, with D possibly TRBD2 on 7 matching bases. V was shortened by 1 base and J by 5 bases, with 15 bases between the two germline ends. This CDR3 contains 15 residues. Germline CDR1 reads SGHDN; CDR2 reads FVKESK. CDR3 nucleotides: TGTGCCAGCAGCCAAGCAGGGGAGGGTTACGACGAGCAGTACTTC. It specifies CASSQAGEGYDEQYF.

This clone has a handful of counts. The chain links TRBV2 to TRBJ1-6; D is unresolved. Looked up from germline, CDR1 is SNHLY and CDR2 is FYNNEI. There are 12 residues in the CDR3. The V and J ends lost 8 bases and 7 bases respectively, with 9 bases between them. The CDR3 nucleotides are TGTGCCAGCCGGGGTCGAAATTCACCCCTCCACTTT. It codes for CASRGRNSPLHF.

The V gene is TRBV19, the J gene TRBJ2-5; tentatively, D is TRBD1 (6 bases). The V gene's germline CDR1 is LNHDA and CDR2 SQIVND (reference sequence). The CDR3 totals 17 residues. Trimming took 4 bases from V and 4 from J, leaving 22 bases between them. The CDR3, as DNA: TGTGCCAGTAGTACGAAGGGGATTGGACAGCTTGGAGAGACCCAGTACTTC. Translation gives CASSTKGIGQLGETQYF.

The V call is TRBV2, the J call TRBJ1-2; 7 bases are shared with TRBD1. The CDR3 contains 14 residues. In germline, CDR1 is SNHLY, CDR2 FYNNEI. Germline trimming cut 5 bases from V and 1 base from J; bases unmatched to any gene: 4. CDR3 protein: CASSHRGLNYGYTF. CDR3 DNA sequence: TGTGCCAGCAGTCACAGGGGCCTTAACTATGGCTACACCTTC.

The chain joins TRBV7-8 to TRBJ2-3, with 9 nucleotides matching TRBD2. CDR1 and CDR2 (germline): SGHVS, FQNEAQ. The junction had 13 bases not matched to a gene; V was cut back by 2 bases and J by 7 bases. This CDR3 is 17 amino acids long. For the CDR3, the DNA is TGTGCCAGCAGCTTAACTTCGACGGCGGGGGGGCGGAATACGCAGTATTTT. Its translation is CASSLTSTAGGRNTQYF. The whole variable domain, filled in from reference TRBV7-8 and TRBJ2-3, reads GAGVSQSPRYKVAKRGQDVALRCDPISGHVSLFWYQQALGQGPEFLTYFQNEAQLDKSGLPSDRFFAERPEGSVSTLKIQRTQQEDSAVYLCASSLTSTAGGRNTQYFGPGTRLTVL.

This clone was seen a few times. The chain couples TRBV6-5 to TRBJ2-5, with TRBD1 matching 9 bases. V gave up 5 bases and J gave up 6 bases; unmatched junction bases: 7. CDR1 and CDR2 (germline): MNHEY, SVGAGI. This CDR3 has 14 residues. In DNA form, the CDR3 reads TGTGCCAGCAGTCCACAGGGGACAGGGAAGACCCAGTACTTC. Amino acids: CASSPQGTGKTQYF.